One sample yielded the 32 T cell receptor beta chains listed below, sequenced in a study of CD4 T cells in relation to SARS-CoV-2 and coronaviruses. Unexposed donor CD4+ T cells date from about 2011-2018, before the COVID-19 pandemic. Isolation of CD4+ T cells took place after about 9 days in culture. For these TCRs, the target antigens are not known. The method was immunoSEQ multiplex PCR; TCRdb's version includes in-frame clones alone and lacks a portion of them. This sample has some 27,000 clones, with around two thirds found just once. Specimen: CD4+ T cells from PBMCs, cultured in vitro. These receptors all come from a human donor in good health.

CDR3 loop: CSVDRTPGNYGYTF. In DNA, the CDR3 is TGCAGCGTTGATAGGACACCCGGAAACTATGGCTACACCTTC. This chain connects TRBV29-1 to TRBJ1-2; maybe TRBD1 (5 bases). The CDR3 length is 14 residues. Germline V lookup: CDR1 SQVTM, CDR2 ANQGSEA. Trimming took 3 bases from V and 2 from J, leaving 13 bases between them. Supplemented by reference TRBV29-1 and TRBJ1-2, the full variable domain reads SAVISQKPSRDICQRGTSLTIQCQVDSQVTMMFWYRQQPGQSLTLIATANQGSEATYESGFVIDKFPISRPNLTFSTLTVSNMSPEDSSIYLCSVDRTPGNYGYTFGSGTRLTVV.

This chain joins TRBV5-4 and TRBJ2-5, with TRBD2 identical over 7 bases. The length of the CDR3 is 16 residues. The J segment lost 1 base and the V segment lost 0 bases, leaving 6 bases of the junction unmatched. The germline V gene has CDR1 SGHNT and CDR2 YYREEE (reference sequence). The CDR3 spells CASSLAEAGFQETQYF. CDR3 in DNA: TGTGCCAGCAGCTTGGCCGAAGCGGGGTTCCAAGAGACCCAGTACTTC.

Regarding this clone: Mismatch with germline at one junction end may stem from a read error. J is TRBJ1-1 and V is TRBV6-5; 10 nucleotides align to TRBD1. The germline V gene encodes CDR1 MNHEY and CDR2 SVGAGI. The length of the CDR3 is 13 residues. The CDR3 sequence: CASSNSGQGSAFF. The CDR3 nucleotides read TGTGCCAGCAGTAACTCGGGACAGGGGTCGGCTTTCTTT.

V and J are TRBV11-2 and TRBJ1-1; D is undetermined. V gave up 5 bases and J gave up 5 bases, with 12 bases separating them. The V gene's germline CDR1 is SGHAT and CDR2 FQNNGV. The CDR3 totals 13 residues. As DNA, the CDR3 is TGTGCCAGCAGCCACGGTGACCGGACTGAAGCTTTCTTT. As protein: CASSHGDRTEAFF. Full variable domain (missing parts from reference TRBV11-2 and TRBJ1-1): EAGVAQSPRYKIIEKRQSVAFWCNPISGHATLYWYQQILGQGPKLLIQFQNNGVVDDSQLPKDRFSAERLKGVDSTLKIQPAKLEDSAVYLCASSHGDRTEAFFGQGTRLTVV.

This chain links TRBV5-1 with TRBJ2-3; TRBD2 agrees at 10 bases. The CDR3 sequence is 18 residues long. V shed 0 bases and J 1 base; nucleotides not matched to a gene: 8. Germline V gene data show CDR1 as SGHRS and CDR2 as YFSETQ. CDR3 residues: CASSLESGGGAGTDTQYF. Here the CDR3 DNA reads TGCGCCAGCAGCTTGGAGAGCGGGGGGGGAGCGGGCACAGATACGCAGTATTTT.

The chain combines TRBV10-1 with TRBJ2-2; perhaps TRBD1 as D (6 bases). The V end lost 10 bases, the J end lost 7 bases, and 13 bases lay between the germline ends. The CDR3 length is 12 residues. CDR1 is WNHNN and CDR2 is SYGVQD in the germline V gene (reference sequence). CDR3 nucleotides: TGCGCCACACAGGGTTCGGGCGGGGAGCTGTTTTTT. Protein product: CATQGSGGELFF.

This chain joins TRBV14 and TRBJ2-1; D gene ambiguous. Germline V gene lookup returns CDR1 SGHDN and CDR2 FVKESK. The CDR3 is 13 amino acids. Trimming took off 4 bases at V and 6 bases at J, with 10 bases between the two ends. CDR3 in amino acids: CASSLNPLNEQFF. CDR3 bases: TGTGCCAGCAGCCTTAACCCACTCAATGAGCAGTTCTTC.

The rearrangement links TRBV5-4 to TRBJ2-3; perhaps TRBD1 as D (6 bases). Between the trimmed V and J ends, which lost 4 bases and 3 bases, there was a span of 12 bases. This CDR3 comprises 14 residues. Germline V CDR1 and CDR2: SGHNT, YYREEE (reference sequence). The CDR3 protein is CASSNDRRTDTQYF. CDR3 sequence (DNA): TGTGCCAGCAGCAACGACAGGAGGACAGATACGCAGTATTTT.

This sequence joins TRBV6-2 or TRBV6-3 and TRBJ1-5; no clear D. CDR1 and CDR2 from the germline V gene are MNHEY and SVGEGT. V dropped 4 bases and J dropped 5 bases, with 9 bases sitting between them. The CDR3 length is 13 residues. CDR3 nucleotide sequence: TGTGCCAGCAGTTCGCACACCGATCAGCCCCAGCATTTT. Its translation: CASSSHTDQPQHF.

The V gene is TRBV19, the J gene TRBJ2-7, with 14 nucleotides matching TRBD2. V trimming: 5 bases; J trimming: 6 bases; junction bases outside the gene matches: 0. The CDR3 runs to 13 residues. Germline-derived CDR1 and CDR2 are LNHDA and SQIVND (reference sequence). The CDR3 protein is CASSGTSGSEQYF. Written as DNA, the CDR3 is TGTGCCAGTAGTGGGACTAGCGGGAGCGAGCAGTACTTC.

This clone has only a few counts. The chain has TRBV6-5 and TRBJ1-1; D not resolved. V lost 2 bases and J lost 0, with 4 bases in between. CDR1 and CDR2 from the germline V gene are MNHEY and SVGAGI. The CDR3 has 13 residues. The CDR3 here is CASSYDVNTEAFF. In nucleotides, the CDR3 is TGTGCCAGCAGTTACGATGTGAACACTGAAGCTTTCTTT.

V usage is TRBV6-1 and J usage is TRBJ2-5; D is uncertain. This CDR3 comprises 11 residues. V gave up 2 bases and J gave up 6 bases, with 4 bases separating them. Germline V gene lookup returns CDR1 MNHNS and CDR2 SASEGT. CDR3: CASSEWKTQYF. As DNA, the CDR3 is TGTGCCAGCAGTGAATGGAAGACCCAGTACTTC.

The sample holds a few counts of this clone. The rearrangement joins TRBV7-2 to TRBJ2-5; perhaps TRBD2 as D (6 bases). The CDR3 is made up of 14 amino acids. Trimming left V 6 bases short and J 5 bases short, with 16 bases between. Germline V gene lookup returns CDR1 SGHTA and CDR2 FQGNSA. CDR3 in amino acids: CASREGGVGETQYF. DNA for the CDR3: TGTGCCAGCAGAGAGGGCGGGGTAGGCGAGACCCAGTACTTC.

This chain joins TRBV18 and TRBJ2-7, with TRBD1 identical over 7 bases. V shed 4 bases and J 5 bases; nucleotides not matched to a gene: 11. The CDR3 is made up of 15 amino acids. Per the germline V gene, CDR1 is KGHSH and CDR2 is LQKENI. The DNA for the CDR3 is TGTGCCAGCTCACGCTCAGGGGGATTAGCCGACGAGCAGTACTTC. This gives the protein CASSRSGGLADEQYF.

V gene TRBV5-1 combines with J gene TRBJ2-3, with 12 bases that match TRBD2. The CDR3 totals 17 residues. After removal of 0 bases from V and 2 bases from J, the junction contained 4 bases not matched to a gene. Germline loops: CDR1 SGHRS, CDR2 YFSETQ. Here the CDR3 DNA reads TGCGCCAGCAGCTTGGAGACTAGCGGGAGTCCCACAGATACGCAGTATTTT. Translating gives CASSLETSGSPTDTQYF.

This clone has only one observation. The J gene is TRBJ2-2, the V gene TRBV4-3; TRBD2 agrees at 14 bases. V gave up 4 bases and J gave up 8 bases; unmatched junction bases: 6. CDR3 length equals 16 residues. The germline gives CDR1 LGHNA, CDR2 YSLEER. The CDR3 DNA sequence: TGCGCCAGCAGCCCCCGACTAGCGGGGGGGCGTGGGGAGCTGTTTTTT. Amino acid sequence: CASSPRLAGGRGELFF.

The V call is TRBV5-5, the J call TRBJ2-7, with TRBD2 matching 14 bases. Germline trimming cut 3 bases from V and 3 bases from J; bases unmatched to any gene: 2. The V gene's germline CDR1 is SGHKS and CDR2 YYEKEE (reference sequence). There are 15 residues in the CDR3. CDR3 in amino acids: CASSSTSGGVYEQYF. The CDR3 DNA reads TGTGCCAGCAGCTCGACTAGCGGGGGGGTCTACGAGCAGTACTTC. Complete variable domain (other parts from reference TRBV5-5 and TRBJ2-7): DAGVTQSPTHLIKTRGQQVTLRCSPISGHKSVSWYQQVLGQGPQFIFQYYEKEERGRGNFPDRFSARQFPNYSSELNVNALLLGDSALYLCASSSTSGGVYEQYFGPGTRLTVT.

V and J are TRBV19 and TRBJ1-1; perhaps TRBD1 as D (5 bases). With 0 bases removed from V and 7 bases from J, the gap between germline ends came to 21 bases. Germline values: CDR1 LNHDA, CDR2 SQIVND (reference sequence). The CDR3 runs 17 residues. CDR3 DNA: TGTGCCAGTAGTATAGATCCAGCAGGGCCGGCCGAGGGTGAAGCTTTCTTT. Amino acid sequence: CASSIDPAGPAEGEAFF.

This chain connects TRBV4-3 to TRBJ2-2; a possible D gene is TRBD2 (6 bases). V lost 0 bases and J lost 9, with 14 bases in between. Germline lookup yields CDR1 LGHNA and CDR2 YSLEER. CDR3 size: 15 residues. The CDR3 DNA reads TGCGCCAGCAGCCAAGATCGCGGGGCCGGCCGGGAGCTGTTTTTT. Translating it yields CASSQDRGAGRELFF.

This clone was seen only a few times. V and J are TRBV6-2 or TRBV6-3 and TRBJ2-7; D unresolved. The CDR3 totals 13 residues. Trimming took 4 bases from V and 2 from J, leaving 9 bases between them. Germline V gene data show CDR1 as MNHEY and CDR2 as SVGEGT. Here the CDR3 DNA reads TGTGCCAGCAGTTTTAGTACAGCCTACGAGCAGTACTTC. Translated: CASSFSTAYEQYF.

The chain couples TRBV7-8 to TRBJ2-7; 12 bases are shared with TRBD1. The junction had 7 bases not matched to a gene; V was cut back by 5 bases and J by 5 bases. This CDR3 region has 15 residues. The germline V gene encodes CDR1 SGHVS and CDR2 FQNEAQ. In DNA, the CDR3 is TGTGCCAGCAGCCGCCGGGACAGGGGGCCTCACGAGCAGTACTTC. Protein sequence: CASSRRDRGPHEQYF.

The chain links TRBV24-1 to TRBJ2-7; 7 bases map to TRBD2. Trimming took 9 bases from V and 3 from J; bases not matched to a gene: 10. Germline CDR1 KGHDR, CDR2 SFDVKD. The CDR3 has 14 amino acids. The CDR3 reads CATGPLGGDYEQYF. CDR3 sequence (DNA): TGTGCCACCGGACCTCTGGGGGGGGACTACGAGCAGTACTTC.

The CDR3 here is CASSPTGQSPLHF. The CDR3 DNA reads as TGTGCCAGCAGCCCGACAGGGCAGTCACCCCTCCACTTT. The chain employs TRBV14 and TRBJ1-6; 7 bases fit TRBD1. There are 13 residues in the CDR3. V shed 4 bases, J shed 10 bases, and the junction held 4 bases outside the gene matches. The V gene's germline CDR1 is SGHDN and CDR2 FVKESK.

In the case of this clone: Mismatch with germline at one junction end may stem from a read error. The chain employs TRBV5-6 and TRBJ1-2; D not certain. CDR3 length equals 12 residues. CDR1 is SGHDT, CDR2 YYEEEE, per germline. The DNA for the CDR3 is TGTGCCAGCAGGTTGGAGGTCGATGGCTACACCTTC. Translation: CASRLEVDGYTF.

The CDR3, as DNA: TGTGCCAGCATATGGGACAGCTATACCTCGGAAAACACTGAAGCTTTCTTT. Its protein is CASIWDSYTSENTEAFF. The chain couples TRBV2 to TRBJ1-1, with 7 bases identical to TRBD1. The CDR3 extends over 17 amino acids. V shed 7 bases, J shed 2 bases, and the junction held 16 bases outside the gene matches. Germline V lookup: CDR1 SNHLY, CDR2 FYNNEI. Using reference TRBV2 and TRBJ1-1 for the parts outside the CDR3, the full variable domain is EPEVTQTPSHQVTQMGQEVILRCVPISNHLYFYWYRQILGQKVEFLVSFYNNEISEKSEIFDDQFSVERPDGSNFTLKIRSTKLEDSAMYFCASIWDSYTSENTEAFFGQGTRLTVV.

The V gene is TRBV6-5, the J gene TRBJ2-7; 9 bases line up with TRBD1. Germline values: CDR1 MNHEY, CDR2 SVGAGI. Trimming removed 6 bases from V and 4 bases from J; junction bases left unmatched: 7. The CDR3 contains 14 residues. CDR3 sequence (DNA): TGTGCCAGCAGAACCGGGACAGGGTTGTACGAGCAGTACTTC. It yields the protein CASRTGTGLYEQYF.

The J gene is TRBJ1-2, the V gene TRBV7-7; D call uncertain. Trimming removed 5 bases from V and 5 bases from J, with 9 bases in between. Per germline, CDR1 SSHAT and CDR2 FNYEAQ (reference sequence). The length of the CDR3 is 12 residues. The DNA of the CDR3 is TGTGCCAGCAGCCCACGGTCGTATGGCTACACCTTC. Translated: CASSPRSYGYTF.

This clone was detected once. The chain is built from TRBV12-5 and TRBJ1-6, with 9 positions matching TRBD1. The junction had 27 bases not matched to a gene; V was cut back by 6 bases and J by 0 bases. This CDR3 contains 24 residues. CDR1 and CDR2 from the germline V gene are LGHNT and FRNRAP. CDR3 protein: CASGGGQGEKRLSQLSSYNSPLHF. The CDR3 DNA follows: TGTGCTAGTGGAGGGGGACAGGGAGAAAAAAGATTAAGCCAATTAAGCTCCTATAATTCACCCCTCCACTTT.

The chain couples TRBV19 to TRBJ1-4; unclear D gene. From germline, CDR1 is LNHDA and CDR2 SQIVND (reference sequence). V was shortened by 5 bases and J by 5 bases, with 12 bases between the two germline ends. The CDR3 is made up of 14 amino acids. CDR3 residues: CASSLGEVNEKLFF. The DNA for the CDR3 is TGTGCCAGTAGTCTCGGGGAGGTGAATGAAAAACTGTTTTTT.

In this sample, this clone turned up once. The genes are TRBV7-6 and TRBJ2-5, with 11 bases identical to TRBD1. V shed 1 base and J 2 bases; nucleotides not matched to a gene: 6. The CDR3 contains 17 residues. Germline CDR1 is SGHVS and CDR2 is FNYEAQ. CDR3 nucleotide sequence: TGTGCCAGCAGCTTAGGGCCGGGACAGGGGGGACAAGAGACCCAGTACTTC. Its protein is CASSLGPGQGGQETQYF.

The chain joins TRBV5-1 to TRBJ2-1, with D perhaps TRBD1 or TRBD2 (6 bases each). The CDR3 is 14 amino acids. V dropped 2 bases and J dropped 9 bases, with 15 bases sitting between them. Per germline, CDR1 SGHRS and CDR2 YFSETQ. The CDR3 DNA reads as TGCGCCAGCAGCTTAGCTGGGGGGCGTGGTGAGCAGTTCTTC. It specifies CASSLAGGRGEQFF.

This chain uses TRBV19 with TRBJ1-1; perhaps TRBD1 as D (5 bases). Between the trimmed V and J ends, which lost 5 bases and 10 bases, there was a span of 23 bases. Germline V gene lookup returns CDR1 LNHDA and CDR2 SQIVND (reference sequence). The length of the CDR3 is 15 residues. The CDR3 loop is CASSGSDIGDGGAFF. The DNA for the CDR3 is TGTGCCAGTAGTGGATCGGACATCGGGGACGGAGGAGCTTTCTTT.